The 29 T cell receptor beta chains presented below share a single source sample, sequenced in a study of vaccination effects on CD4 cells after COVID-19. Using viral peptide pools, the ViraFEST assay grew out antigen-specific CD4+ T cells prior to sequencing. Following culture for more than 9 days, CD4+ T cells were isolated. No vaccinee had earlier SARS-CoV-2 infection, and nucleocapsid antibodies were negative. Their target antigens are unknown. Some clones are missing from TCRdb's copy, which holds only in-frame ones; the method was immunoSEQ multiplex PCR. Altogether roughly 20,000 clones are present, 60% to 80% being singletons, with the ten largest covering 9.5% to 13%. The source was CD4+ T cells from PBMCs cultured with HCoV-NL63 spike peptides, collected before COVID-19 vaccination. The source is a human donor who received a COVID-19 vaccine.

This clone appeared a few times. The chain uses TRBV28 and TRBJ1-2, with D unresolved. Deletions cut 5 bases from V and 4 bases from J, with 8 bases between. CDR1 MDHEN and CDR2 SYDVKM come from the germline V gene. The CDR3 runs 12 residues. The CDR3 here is CASSAQTYGYTF. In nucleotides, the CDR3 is TGTGCCAGCAGTGCTCAGACCTATGGCTACACCTTC.

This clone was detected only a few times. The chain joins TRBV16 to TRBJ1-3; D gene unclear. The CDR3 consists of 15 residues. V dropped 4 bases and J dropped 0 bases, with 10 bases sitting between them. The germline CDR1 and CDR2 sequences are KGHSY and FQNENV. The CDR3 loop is CASSRIWPSGNTIYF. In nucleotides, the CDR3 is TGTGCCAGCAGCCGGATCTGGCCCTCTGGAAACACCATATATTTT. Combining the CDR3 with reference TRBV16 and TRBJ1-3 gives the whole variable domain GEEVAQTPKHLVRGEGQKAKLYCAPIKGHSYVFWYQQVLKNEFKFLISFQNENVFDETGMPKERFSAKCLPNSPCSLEIQATKLEDSAVYFCASSRIWPSGNTIYFGEGSWLTVV.

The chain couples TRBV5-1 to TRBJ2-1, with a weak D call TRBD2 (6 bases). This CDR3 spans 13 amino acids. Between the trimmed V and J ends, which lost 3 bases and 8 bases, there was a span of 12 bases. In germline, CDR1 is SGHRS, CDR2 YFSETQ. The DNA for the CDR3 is TGCGCCAGCAGCTGGGACGGAGGGGATGAGCAGTTCTTC. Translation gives CASSWDGGDEQFF.

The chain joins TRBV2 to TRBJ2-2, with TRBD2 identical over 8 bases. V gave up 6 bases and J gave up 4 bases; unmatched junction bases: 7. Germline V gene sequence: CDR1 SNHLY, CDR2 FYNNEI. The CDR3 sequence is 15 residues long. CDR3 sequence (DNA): TGTGCCAGCAGCGAACTAGCGGTGAGCACCGGGGAGCTGTTTTTT. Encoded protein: CASSELAVSTGELFF.

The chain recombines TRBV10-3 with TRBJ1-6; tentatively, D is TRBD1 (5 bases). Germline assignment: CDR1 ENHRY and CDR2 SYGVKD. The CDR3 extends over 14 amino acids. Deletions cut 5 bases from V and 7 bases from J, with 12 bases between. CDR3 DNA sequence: TGTGCCATCAGTCCCGGGACGGGAAATTCACCCCTCCACTTT. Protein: CAISPGTGNSPLHF.

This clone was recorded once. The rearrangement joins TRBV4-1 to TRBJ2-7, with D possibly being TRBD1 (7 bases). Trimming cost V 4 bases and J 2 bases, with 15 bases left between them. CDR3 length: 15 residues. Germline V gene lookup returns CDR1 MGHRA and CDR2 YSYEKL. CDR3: CASSPGGTVTYEQYF. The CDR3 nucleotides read TGCGCCAGCAGCCCAGGGGGGACAGTGACCTACGAGCAGTACTTC.

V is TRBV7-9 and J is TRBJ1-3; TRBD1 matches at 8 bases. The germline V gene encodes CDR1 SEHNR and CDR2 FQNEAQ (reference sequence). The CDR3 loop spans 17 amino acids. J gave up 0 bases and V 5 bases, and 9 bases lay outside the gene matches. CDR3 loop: CASSTSTGAISGNTIYF. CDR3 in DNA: TGTGCCAGCAGCACCTCGACAGGGGCGATCTCTGGAAACACCATATATTTT.

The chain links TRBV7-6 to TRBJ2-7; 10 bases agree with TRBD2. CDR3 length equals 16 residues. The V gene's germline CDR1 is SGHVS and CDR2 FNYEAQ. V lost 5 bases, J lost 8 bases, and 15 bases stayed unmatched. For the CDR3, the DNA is TGTGCCAGCAGCAGCGGGGGTAGCGGGAGGAACTTCCAGCAGTACTTC. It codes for CASSSGGSGRNFQQYF.

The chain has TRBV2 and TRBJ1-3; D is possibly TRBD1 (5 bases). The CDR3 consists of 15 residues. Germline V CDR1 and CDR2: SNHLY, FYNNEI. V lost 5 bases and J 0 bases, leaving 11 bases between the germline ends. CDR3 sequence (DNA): TGTGCCAGCAGTCGACAGTCTTTCTCTGGAAACACCATATATTTT. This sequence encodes CASSRQSFSGNTIYF.

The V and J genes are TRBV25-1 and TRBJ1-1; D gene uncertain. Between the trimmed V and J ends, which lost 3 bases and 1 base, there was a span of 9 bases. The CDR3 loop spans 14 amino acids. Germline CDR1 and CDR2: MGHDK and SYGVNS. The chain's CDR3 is CASSELGRNTEAFF. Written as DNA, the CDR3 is TGTGCCAGCAGTGAGTTAGGAAGGAACACTGAAGCTTTCTTT.

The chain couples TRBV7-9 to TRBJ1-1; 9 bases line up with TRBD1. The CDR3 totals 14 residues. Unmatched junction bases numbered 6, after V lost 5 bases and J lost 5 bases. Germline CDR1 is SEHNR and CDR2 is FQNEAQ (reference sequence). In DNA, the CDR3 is TGTGCCAGCAGCATATACAGGGGGCGTACTGAAGCTTTCTTT. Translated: CASSIYRGRTEAFF.

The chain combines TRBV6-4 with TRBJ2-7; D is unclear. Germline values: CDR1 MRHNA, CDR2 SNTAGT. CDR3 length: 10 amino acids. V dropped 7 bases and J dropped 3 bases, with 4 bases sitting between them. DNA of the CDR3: TGTGCCAGCATTGGCTACGAGCAGTACTTC. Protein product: CASIGYEQYF.

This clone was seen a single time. The CDR3 bases are TGTGCCAGCAGCCAAGTCAGCGCCTACGAGCAGTACTTC. As protein: CASSQVSAYEQYF. The V call is TRBV4-2, the J call TRBJ2-7; D ambiguous. Germline V gene data show CDR1 as LGHNA and CDR2 as YNFKEQ. The CDR3 covers 13 residues. V lost 1 base, J lost 2 bases, and 6 bases lay in between.

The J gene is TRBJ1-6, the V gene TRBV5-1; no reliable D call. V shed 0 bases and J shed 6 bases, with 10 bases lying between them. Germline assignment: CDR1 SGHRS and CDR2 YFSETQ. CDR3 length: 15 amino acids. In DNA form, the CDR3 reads TGCGCCAGCAGCTTGGACGGGAGCTCTAATTCACCCCTCCACTTT. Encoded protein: CASSLDGSSNSPLHF.

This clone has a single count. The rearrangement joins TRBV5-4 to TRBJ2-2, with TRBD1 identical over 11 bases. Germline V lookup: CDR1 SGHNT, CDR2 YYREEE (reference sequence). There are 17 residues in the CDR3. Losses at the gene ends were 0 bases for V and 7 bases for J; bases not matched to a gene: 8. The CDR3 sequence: CASSLGPDRGQDGELFF. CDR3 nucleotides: TGTGCCAGCAGCTTGGGGCCGGACAGGGGGCAGGACGGGGAGCTGTTTTTT.

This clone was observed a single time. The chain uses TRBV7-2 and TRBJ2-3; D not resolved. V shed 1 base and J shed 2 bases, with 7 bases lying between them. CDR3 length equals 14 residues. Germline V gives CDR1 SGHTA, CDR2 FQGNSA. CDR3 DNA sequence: TGTGCCAGCAGCTTAGGGGGTACCACAGATACGCAGTATTTT. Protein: CASSLGGTTDTQYF.

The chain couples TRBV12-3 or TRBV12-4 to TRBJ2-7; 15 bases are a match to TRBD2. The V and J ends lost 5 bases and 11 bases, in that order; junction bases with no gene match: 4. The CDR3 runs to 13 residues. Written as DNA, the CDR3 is TGTGCCAGCAGTGGTGGGACTAGCGGGAGGAAGTACTTC. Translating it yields CASSGGTSGRKYF.

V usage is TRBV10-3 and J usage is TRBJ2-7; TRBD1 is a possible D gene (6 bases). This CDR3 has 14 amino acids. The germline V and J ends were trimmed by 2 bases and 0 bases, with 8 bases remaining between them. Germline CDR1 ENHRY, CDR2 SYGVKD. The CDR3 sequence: CAISEDRSSYEQYF. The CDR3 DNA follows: TGTGCCATCAGTGAGGACAGGAGCTCCTACGAGCAGTACTTC.

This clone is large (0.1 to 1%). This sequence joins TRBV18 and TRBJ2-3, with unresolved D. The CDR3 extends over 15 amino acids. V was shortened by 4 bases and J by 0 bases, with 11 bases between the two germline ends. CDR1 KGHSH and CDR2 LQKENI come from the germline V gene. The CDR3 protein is CASSRDFLSTDTQYF. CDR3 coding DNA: TGTGCCAGCTCACGGGATTTTCTTAGCACAGATACGCAGTATTTT.

CDR3 sequence (DNA): TGTGCCAGCACCTTTGGGGATCGCCGCACCGGGGAGCTGTTTTTT. Amino acids: CASTFGDRRTGELFF. This chain connects TRBV7-2 to TRBJ2-2; D is ambiguous. Trimming took 7 bases from V and 4 from J, leaving 16 bases between them. The length of the CDR3 is 15 residues. In germline, CDR1 is SGHTA, CDR2 FQGNSA.

CDR3 sequence reads: CASSPRDGVQTTGGYTF. The CDR3 DNA sequence: TGTGCCAGCAGTCCCCGGGACGGAGTCCAAACTACAGGCGGCTACACCTTC. The gene calls are TRBV27 and TRBJ1-2, with TRBD1 as a possible D gene (5 bases). The germline V gene encodes CDR1 MNHEY and CDR2 SMNVEV (reference sequence). Deletions cut 5 bases from V and 8 bases from J, with 27 bases between. The CDR3 covers 17 residues.

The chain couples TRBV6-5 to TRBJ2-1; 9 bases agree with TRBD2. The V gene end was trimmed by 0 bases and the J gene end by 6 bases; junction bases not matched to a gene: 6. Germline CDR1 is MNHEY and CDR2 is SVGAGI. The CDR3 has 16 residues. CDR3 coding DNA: TGTGCCAGCAGTTACTCGGCGGGAGGGCCGGGCAATGAGCAGTTCTTC. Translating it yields CASSYSAGGPGNEQFF.

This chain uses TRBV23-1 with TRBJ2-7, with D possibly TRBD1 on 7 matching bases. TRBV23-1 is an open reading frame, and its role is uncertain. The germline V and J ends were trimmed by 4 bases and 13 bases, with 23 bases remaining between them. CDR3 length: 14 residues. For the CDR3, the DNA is TGCGCCAGCAGTCTCGGGGGACAGCCTACCTCGGGTTACTTC. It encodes CASSLGGQPTSGYF.

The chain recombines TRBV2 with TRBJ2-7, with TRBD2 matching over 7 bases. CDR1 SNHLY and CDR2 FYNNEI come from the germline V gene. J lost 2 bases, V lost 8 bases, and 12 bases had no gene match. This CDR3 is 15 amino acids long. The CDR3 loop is CASVGDYISTYEQYF. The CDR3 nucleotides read TGTGCCAGCGTAGGGGACTACATAAGTACCTACGAGCAGTACTTC.

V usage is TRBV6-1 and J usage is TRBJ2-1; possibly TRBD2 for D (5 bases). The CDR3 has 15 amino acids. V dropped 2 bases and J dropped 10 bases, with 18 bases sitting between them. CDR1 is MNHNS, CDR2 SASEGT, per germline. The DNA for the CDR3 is TGTGCCAGCAGTGAATTGGAGGCCCTCAAGGGCGAGCAGTTCTTC. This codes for CASSELEALKGEQFF.

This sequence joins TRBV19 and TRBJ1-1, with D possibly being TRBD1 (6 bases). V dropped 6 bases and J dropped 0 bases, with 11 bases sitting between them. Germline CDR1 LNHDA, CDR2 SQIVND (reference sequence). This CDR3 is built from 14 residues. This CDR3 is CASRPQGMNTEAFF. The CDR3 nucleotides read TGTGCCAGTAGACCACAGGGAATGAACACTGAAGCTTTCTTT.

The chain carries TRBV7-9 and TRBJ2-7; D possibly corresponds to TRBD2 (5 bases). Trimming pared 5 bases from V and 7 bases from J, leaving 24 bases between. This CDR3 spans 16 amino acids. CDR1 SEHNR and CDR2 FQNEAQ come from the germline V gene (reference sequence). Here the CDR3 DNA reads TGTGCCAGCAGCCAGCGGACTCCCCAAGAGGTGGGTGAGCAGTACTTC. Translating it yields CASSQRTPQEVGEQYF.

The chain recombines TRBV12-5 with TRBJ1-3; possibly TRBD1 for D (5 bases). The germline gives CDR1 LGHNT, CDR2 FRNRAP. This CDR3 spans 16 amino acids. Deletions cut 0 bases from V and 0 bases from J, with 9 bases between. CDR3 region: CASGLVLGDSGNTIYF. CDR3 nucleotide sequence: TGTGCTAGTGGTTTGGTACTGGGGGACTCTGGAAACACCATATATTTT. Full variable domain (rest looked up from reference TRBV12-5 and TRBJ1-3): DARVTQTPRHKVTEMGQEVTMRCQPILGHNTVFWYRQTMMQGLELLAYFRNRAPLDDSGMPKDRFSAEMPDATLATLKIQPSEPRDSAVYFCASGLVLGDSGNTIYFGEGSWLTVV.

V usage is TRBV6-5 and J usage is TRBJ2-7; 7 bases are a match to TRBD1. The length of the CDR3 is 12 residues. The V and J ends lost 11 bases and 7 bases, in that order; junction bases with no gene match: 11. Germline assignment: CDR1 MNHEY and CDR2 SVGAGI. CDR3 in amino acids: CAAISGGNEQYF. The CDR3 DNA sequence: TGTGCCGCCATCTCAGGGGGAAATGAGCAGTACTTC.